This T cell receptor (beta chain) emerged from a study of blood T cell repertoires in COVID-19. About the research overall: COVID-19 samples collected from the United States, Italy and Spain covered acute and convalescent phases. In each case, the material was cDNA or gDNA derived from T cells, B-cell-depleted T cells, or PBMCs.

The CDR3 is 13 residues long. In germline, CDR1 is MNHNY, CDR2 SVGAGI (reference sequence). V was pared by 4 bases and J by 4 bases, with 8 bases between. Only one count was recorded for this clone. Recruited during active infection, patients (from Seattle) were subsequently followed longitudinally. In the authors' methods: Reference gene primer amplification yielded estimated nucleated cell counts. The assay was immunoSEQ multiplex PCR, and TCRdb's table has in-frame clones only and misses some. V and J calls and clone size are those listed in that table; D and trimming were worked out from the DNA. The table lists about 50,000 clones, approximately 87% of them singletons.

This receptor was obtained from a woman older than 75 with COVID-19, enrolled during active disease. Sequences were obtained from peripheral blood. The chain carries TRBV6-6 and TRBJ1-5, with TRBD1 as a possible D gene (5 bases). In nucleotides, the CDR3 is TGTGCCAGCAGTTTGAAGGGGAATCAGCCCCAGCATTTT. It encodes CASSLKGNQPQHF.